This T cell receptor (beta chain) appears in the sequencing data of a study of tumor-infiltrating lymphocytes in primary liver carcinoma (dated by TCRdb to the late 2010s). About the study as a whole: Between late 2015 and March 2016, several patients in China with histopathologically diagnosed primary liver carcinoma had surgical resection. Of the five patients (three men and two women, aged 30 to 69 years), four had hepatocellular carcinoma and one had combined HCC and intrahepatic cholangiocarcinoma. The tumors of the five patients were staged as T1-T3 N0M0, with maximum diameters ranging from roughly 4.2 to 11 cm. Each sample produced about 3.5 to 7.5 million productive TCRbeta reads, and read depth showed no significant difference between tissue types. For each liver tumor, the study sampled five regions along with adjacent normal tissue and blood, and applied TCRbeta repertoire sequencing, expression microarrays and whole-exome sequencing. A total of 35 specimens from 5 patients, comprising some 25 tumor regions, 5 adjacent noncancerous liver tissues and 5 peripheral blood samples, were covered by TCRbeta repertoire sequencing. Reproducibility between technical replicate repertoires was high, with correlation coefficients above 0.98 and mean shared-clone rates roughly 0.87. The paper's findings and limits, for the study overall: Comparison of CD4+ and CD8+ T cell repertoires was precluded by the use of bulk unsorted samples. Pairs of tumor regions showed greater repertoire overlap (mean roughly 35%) than tumor-adjacent pairs (17%) or tumor-blood pairs (approximately 15%), which is consistent with antigen-driven expansion. Only 4 or 5 patients were included in the study, and the authors note that the findings should be validated in a larger study. The top 250 clones made up a significantly larger repertoire fraction in tumors than in blood (p = 0.039). Because sequencing covered only the TCR beta chain and unpaired alpha chains were not captured, true repertoire diversity is likely underestimated.

This clonotype was detected a few times. Its cognate antigen has yet to be identified. No quality values exist for individual bases; no much larger clone is one base distant. Using a constant-region primer and ProtoScript II reverse transcriptase, TCRbeta-specific cDNA was reverse-transcribed from about 540 ng total RNA. The TCRbeta libraries were prepared through three rounds of nested multiplex PCR following a slightly modified ARM-PCR procedure. Each of the first two PCR rounds ran for approximately 11 cycles using multiplex TRBV1-TRBV30 forward primers together with a Cbeta reverse primer. Sample barcodes and Illumina adapters were attached in a final 25-cycle PCR using Deep VentR polymerase. Amplicons of 200-500 bp were gel-purified with a QIAquick gel extraction kit before sequencing. An Illumina HiSeq 2500 was used to sequence the TCRbeta amplicons, generating 250-bp paired-end reads. Regarding the original processing steps: Reads were quality-trimmed with Trimmomatic v0.33, and paired reads were merged with FLASH v1.2.11 to recover full CDR3 sequences. V, D and J germline segments were assigned to the rearranged TCRbeta sequences by MiGEC v1.2.1b. Clonotype statistics, along with Shannon-Wiener diversity indices, were calculated using VDJtools v1.0.0. To reduce sampling bias, subsequent analyses other than the diversity analysis used only the 250 most abundant clonotypes in each sample. The raw public data were reprocessed by TCRdb itself: fastp quality trimming at Q25, MiXCR clonotype calling, in-frame beta chains only. Each entry merges the rows of one CDR3 protein and shows their most common DNA and genes. TCRdb's processing, not the authors', yielded these V and J calls. The sample table lists 310,000 or so distinct CDR3 sequences, approximately 58% of them with a count of one. In total, the top ten clones hold 15% to 20% of the sample.

CDR1 is given as MNHEY and CDR2 as SVGEGT, both from the germline V gene. V drops 0 bases and J drops 8 bases, leaving 22 bases in between. There are 17 amino acids in the CDR3, from cysteine to phenylalanine inclusive. Just CDR3 DNA is preserved here, 51 bases in frame from base 1. Blood RNA was extracted from unsorted whole blood using TRIzol reagent, and germline DNA was obtained with the DNeasy Blood & Tissue kit. Chronic HBV infection was present in the patients, and the patients were treatment-naive at sampling. About 3.7 milliliters of peripheral blood were collected into K2EDTA tubes before surgery.

The chain employs TRBV6-2 or TRBV6-3 and TRBJ1-1, with the D gene uncertain. The specimen sequenced was peripheral blood. This sequence was found in a woman aged 30 to 39 with primary liver carcinoma and hepatitis B virus infection. At the DNA level, the sequence is TGTGCCAGCAGTTACTCGTCTGGAGGGTCTCCAATCCCCGAAGCTTTCTTT. Translated, it gives CASSYSSGGSPIPEAFF.